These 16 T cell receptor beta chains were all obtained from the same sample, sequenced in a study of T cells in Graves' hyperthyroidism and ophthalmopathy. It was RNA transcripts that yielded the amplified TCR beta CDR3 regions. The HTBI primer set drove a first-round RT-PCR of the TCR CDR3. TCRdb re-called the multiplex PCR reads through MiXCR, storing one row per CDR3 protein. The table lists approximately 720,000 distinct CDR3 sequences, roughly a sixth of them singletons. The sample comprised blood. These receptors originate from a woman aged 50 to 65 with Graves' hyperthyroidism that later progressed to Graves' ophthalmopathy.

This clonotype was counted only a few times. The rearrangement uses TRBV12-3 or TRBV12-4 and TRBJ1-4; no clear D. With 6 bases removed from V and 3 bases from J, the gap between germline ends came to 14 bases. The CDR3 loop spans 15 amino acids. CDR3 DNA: TGTGCCAGCAGCCTTTCGGACGGACCTAATGAAAAACTGTTTTTT. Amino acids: CASSLSDGPNEKLFF.

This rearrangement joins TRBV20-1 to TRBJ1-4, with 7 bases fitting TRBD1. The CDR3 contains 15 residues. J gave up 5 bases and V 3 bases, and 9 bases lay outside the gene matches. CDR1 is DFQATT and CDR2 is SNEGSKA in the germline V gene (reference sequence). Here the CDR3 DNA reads TGCAGTGCTAGGCCCCGGGACAGTTCAAATGAAAAACTGTTTTTT. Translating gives CSARPRDSSNEKLFF.

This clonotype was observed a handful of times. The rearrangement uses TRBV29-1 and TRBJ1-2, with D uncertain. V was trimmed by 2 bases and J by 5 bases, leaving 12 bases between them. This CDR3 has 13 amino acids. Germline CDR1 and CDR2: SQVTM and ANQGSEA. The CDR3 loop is CSVEQNESYGYTF. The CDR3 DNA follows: TGCAGCGTTGAACAGAACGAATCTTATGGCTACACCTTC.

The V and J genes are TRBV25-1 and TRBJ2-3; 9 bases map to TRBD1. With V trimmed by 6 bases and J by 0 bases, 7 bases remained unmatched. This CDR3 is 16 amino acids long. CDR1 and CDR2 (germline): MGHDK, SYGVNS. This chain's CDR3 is CASSQGTGLSTDTQYF. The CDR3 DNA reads TGTGCCAGCAGCCAAGGGACAGGGCTGAGCACAGATACGCAGTATTTT.

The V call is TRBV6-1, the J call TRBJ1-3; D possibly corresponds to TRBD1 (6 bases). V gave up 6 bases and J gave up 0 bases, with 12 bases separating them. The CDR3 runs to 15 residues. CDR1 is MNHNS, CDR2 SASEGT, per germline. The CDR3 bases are TGTGCCAGCAGCATGGACAGAGTCTCTGGAAACACCATATATTTT. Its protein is CASSMDRVSGNTIYF.

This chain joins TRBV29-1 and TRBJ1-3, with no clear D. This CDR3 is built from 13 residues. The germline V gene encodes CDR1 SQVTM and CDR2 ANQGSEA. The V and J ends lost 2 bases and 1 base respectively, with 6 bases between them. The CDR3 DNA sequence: TGCAGCGTTGAATTCTATTCTGGAAACACCATATATTTT. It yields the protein CSVEFYSGNTIYF.

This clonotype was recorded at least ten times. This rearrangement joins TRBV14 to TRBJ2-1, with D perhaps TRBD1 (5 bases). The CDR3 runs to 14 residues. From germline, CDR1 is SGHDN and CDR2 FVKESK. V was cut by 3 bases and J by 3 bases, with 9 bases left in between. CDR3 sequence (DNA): TGTGCCAGCAGCCACCGTGACAGCTACAATGAGCAGTTCTTC. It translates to CASSHRDSYNEQFF.

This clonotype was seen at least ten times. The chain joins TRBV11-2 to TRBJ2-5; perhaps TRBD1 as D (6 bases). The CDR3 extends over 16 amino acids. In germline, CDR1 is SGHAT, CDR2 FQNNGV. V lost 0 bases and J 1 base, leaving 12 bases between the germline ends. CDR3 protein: CASSLDRTELQETQYF. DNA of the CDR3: TGTGCCAGCAGCTTAGATCGGACAGAGCTCCAAGAGACCCAGTACTTC.

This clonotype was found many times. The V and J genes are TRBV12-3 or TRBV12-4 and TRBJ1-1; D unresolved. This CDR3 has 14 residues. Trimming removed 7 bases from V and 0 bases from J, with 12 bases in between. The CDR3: CASTTIQMNTEAFF. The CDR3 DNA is TGTGCCAGCACCACAATCCAGATGAACACTGAAGCTTTCTTT.

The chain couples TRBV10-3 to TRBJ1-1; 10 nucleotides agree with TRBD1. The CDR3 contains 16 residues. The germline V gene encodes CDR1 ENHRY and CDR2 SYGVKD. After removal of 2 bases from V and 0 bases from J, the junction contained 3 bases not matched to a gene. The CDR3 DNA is TGTGCCATCAGTGAGGCGGGACAGGGGATGAACACTGAAGCTTTCTTT. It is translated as CAISEAGQGMNTEAFF.

The CDR3, as DNA: TGTGCCACCCGACAGGGTACAACTAATGAAAAACTGTTTTTT. Protein product: CATRQGTTNEKLFF. The chain recombines TRBV10-3 with TRBJ1-4; 7 bases line up with TRBD1. This CDR3 is built from 14 residues. Trimming removed 10 bases from V and 0 bases from J; junction bases left unmatched: 5. Germline CDR1 ENHRY, CDR2 SYGVKD.

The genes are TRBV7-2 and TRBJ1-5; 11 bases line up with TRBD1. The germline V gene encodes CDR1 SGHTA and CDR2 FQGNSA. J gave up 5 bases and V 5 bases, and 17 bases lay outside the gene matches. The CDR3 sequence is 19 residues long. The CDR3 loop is CASSNWTGGLRTYHQPQHF. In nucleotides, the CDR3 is TGTGCCAGCAGCAACTGGACAGGGGGCCTCAGGACCTACCATCAGCCCCAGCATTTT.

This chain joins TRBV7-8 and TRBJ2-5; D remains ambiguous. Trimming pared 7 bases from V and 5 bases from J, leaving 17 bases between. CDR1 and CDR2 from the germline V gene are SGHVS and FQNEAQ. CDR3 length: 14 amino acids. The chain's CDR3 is CASTSSRASETQYF. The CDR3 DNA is TGTGCCAGCACCTCCTCTAGAGCTTCGGAGACCCAGTACTTC.

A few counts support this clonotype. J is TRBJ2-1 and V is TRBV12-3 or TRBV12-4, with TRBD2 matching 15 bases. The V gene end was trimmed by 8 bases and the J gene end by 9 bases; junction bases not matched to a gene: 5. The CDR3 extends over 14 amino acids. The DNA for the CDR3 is TGTGCCAGCCTAGGACTAGCGGGGGGGACTGAGCAGTTCTTC. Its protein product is CASLGLAGGTEQFF.

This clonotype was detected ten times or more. The CDR3 sequence is CASSLAGQGLEDGYTF. The CDR3, as DNA: TGTGCCAGCAGCTTAGCGGGACAGGGGTTAGAAGATGGCTACACCTTC. The chain couples TRBV7-6 to TRBJ1-2; 10 nucleotides agree with TRBD1. From germline, CDR1 is SGHVS and CDR2 FNYEAQ. The CDR3 length is 16 residues. With 0 bases clipped from V and 6 bases from J, the junction kept 7 bases outside the gene matches.

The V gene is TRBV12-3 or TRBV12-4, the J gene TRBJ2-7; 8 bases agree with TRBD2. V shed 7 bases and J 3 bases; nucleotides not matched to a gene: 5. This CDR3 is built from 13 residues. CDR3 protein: CASTAGGNYEQYF. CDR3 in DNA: TGTGCCAGCACTGCGGGGGGCAACTACGAGCAGTACTTC.